These T cell receptor beta chains were read from a single sample in a study of identifying expanded T cells in peripheral blood. The protocol was immunoSEQ multiplex PCR, while the TCRdb copy is restricted to in-frame clones and leaves out a portion. The data show over 70,000 clones, with roughly 91% seen just once and around 17% held by the top ten. Sequenced: blood. These receptors were collected from a person between 18 and 75 years old in good health. CDR3s include the opening cysteine and the closing phenylalanine or tryptophan. Each record gives: clone size, V gene, J gene, D gene, CDR3 protein, CDR3 DNA. D genes are given only for firm matches. Expanded clones are given a class, and other clones once, few, many or no size at all.

abundance: once; v_gene: TRBV4-3; j_gene: TRBJ1-2; d_gene: .; CDR3aa: CASSQHRVGSNYGYTF; CDR3nt: TGCGCCAGCAGCCAACACCGGGTCGGGTCTAACTATGGCTACACCTTC
abundance: .; v_gene: TRBV27; j_gene: TRBJ1-1; d_gene: TRBD1; CDR3aa: CASRRDRDSTEAFF; CDR3nt: TGTGCCAGCAGGCGAGACCGGGACAGCACTGAAGCTTTCTTT
abundance: .; v_gene: TRBV23-1; j_gene: TRBJ2-5; d_gene: .; CDR3aa: CASSQSVETQYF; CDR3nt: TGCGCCAGCAGTCAATCTGTGGAGACCCAGTACTTC
abundance: .; v_gene: TRBV6-5; j_gene: TRBJ2-5; d_gene: TRBD2; CDR3aa: CASSASGGAEVAQYF; CDR3nt: TGTGCCAGCAGCGCTAGCGGGGGGGCCGAGGTGGCCCAGTACTTC
abundance: .; v_gene: TRBV5-1; j_gene: TRBJ1-1; d_gene: .; CDR3aa: CASSRTQGNTEAFF; CDR3nt: TGCGCCAGCAGCCGGACTCAGGGGAACACTGAAGCTTTCTTT
abundance: .; v_gene: TRBV5-1; j_gene: TRBJ1-2; d_gene: .; CDR3aa: CASRAGQNNYGYTF; CDR3nt: TGCGCCAGCAGGGCCGGACAGAATAACTATGGCTACACCTTC
abundance: .; v_gene: TRBV4-3; j_gene: TRBJ1-2; d_gene: .; CDR3aa: CASSQVEGWDGYTF; CDR3nt: TGCGCCAGCAGCCAAGTGGAGGGGTGGGATGGCTACACCTTC
abundance: .; v_gene: TRBV20-1; j_gene: TRBJ2-1; d_gene: .; CDR3aa: CSATTYNEQFF; CDR3nt: TGCAGTGCTACCACCTACAATGAGCAGTTCTTC
abundance: .; v_gene: TRBV7-9; j_gene: TRBJ2-1; d_gene: TRBD2; CDR3aa: CASSLQLAGGQFF; CDR3nt: TGTGCCAGCAGCTTACAGTTAGCGGGGGGGCAGTTCTTC
abundance: once; v_gene: TRBV6-5; j_gene: TRBJ1-4; d_gene: TRBD1; CDR3aa: CASSDRGQGREKLFF; CDR3nt: TGTGCCAGCAGCGACAGGGGACAGGGTCGGGAAAAACTGTTTTTT
abundance: .; v_gene: TRBV5-8; j_gene: TRBJ2-7; d_gene: .; CDR3aa: CASSSVEPPDEQYF; CDR3nt: TGTGCCAGCAGCTCGGTAGAGCCACCGGACGAGCAGTACTTC
abundance: .; v_gene: TRBV4-3; j_gene: TRBJ2-7; d_gene: .; CDR3aa: CASSQDRQGAYEQYF; CDR3nt: TGCGCCAGCAGCCAAGACAGGCAAGGGGCCTACGAGCAGTACTTC
abundance: once; v_gene: TRBV9; j_gene: TRBJ2-3; d_gene: .; CDR3aa: CASSVWRGRDDTDTQYF; CDR3nt: TGTGCCAGCAGCGTATGGAGGGGGCGCGATGACACAGATACGCAGTATTTT
abundance: .; v_gene: TRBV27; j_gene: TRBJ2-1; d_gene: TRBD1; CDR3aa: CASSLLPGTGSRNEQFF; CDR3nt: TGTGCCAGCAGTTTACTTCCCGGGACAGGGTCTCGCAATGAGCAGTTCTTC
abundance: .; v_gene: TRBV2; j_gene: TRBJ1-2; d_gene: TRBD1; CDR3aa: CATRPRGLWGYTF; CDR3nt: TGTGCCACGCGACCCAGGGGGCTGTGGGGCTACACCTTC
abundance: .; v_gene: TRBV4-3; j_gene: TRBJ1-6; d_gene: .; CDR3aa: CASSQKAGATYNSPLHF; CDR3nt: TGCGCCAGCAGCCAAAAAGCGGGGGCGACCTATAATTCACCCCTCCACTTT
abundance: .; v_gene: TRBV19; j_gene: TRBJ2-1; d_gene: .; CDR3aa: CASSIYGVPSNEQFF; CDR3nt: TGTGCCAGTAGTATTTATGGGGTCCCCAGCAATGAGCAGTTCTTC
abundance: .; v_gene: TRBV27; j_gene: TRBJ2-7; d_gene: TRBD2; CDR3aa: CASSALTSGGANEQYF; CDR3nt: TGTGCCAGCAGTGCCCTGACTAGCGGGGGGGCCAACGAGCAGTACTTC
abundance: .; v_gene: TRBV11-3; j_gene: TRBJ2-3; d_gene: .; CDR3aa: CASSRRGQDTQYF; CDR3nt: TGTGCCAGCAGCCGGAGGGGGCAGGATACGCAGTATTTT
abundance: few; v_gene: TRBV6-5; j_gene: TRBJ2-7; d_gene: TRBD2; CDR3aa: CASRARFAGGYEQYF; CDR3nt: TGTGCCAGCAGAGCACGCTTCGCGGGGGGATACGAGCAGTACTTC
abundance: .; v_gene: TRBV4-2; j_gene: TRBJ1-4; d_gene: .; CDR3aa: CASSLREGLNEKLFF; CDR3nt: TGTGCCAGCAGCCTTCGGGAGGGCCTAAATGAAAAACTGTTTTTT